This record covers a single TCR beta chain. This sample is drawn from a study of blood T cell repertoires in COVID-19. Overall study context: Samples of COVID-19 (acute and convalescent) were obtained from the United States, Italy and Spain.

Profiled with immunoSEQ multiplex PCR; TCRdb holds only in-frame clones, not every one. Here the sample spans roughly 260,000 clones, about 83% being singletons. The CDR3 extends over 13 amino acids. The V end lost 6 bases, the J end lost 6 bases, and 11 bases lay between the germline ends. The germline CDR1 and CDR2 sequences are LNHDA and SQIVND (reference sequence). Participant reports of clinical history set cohort assignment. The sequence derives from a woman aged 40 to 49 who had been exposed to COVID-19. The chain is built from TRBV19 and TRBJ1-4; D is perhaps TRBD1 (5 bases). Sequenced material: PBMCs or T cells enriched from blood (not recorded which). The DNA for the CDR3 is TGTGCCAGTAGCCAGGGATGGGATGAAAAACTGTTTTTT. Residues: CASSQGWDEKLFF. Full variable domain (remainder filled in from reference TRBV19 and TRBJ1-4): DGGITQSPKYLFRKEGQNVTLSCEQNLNHDAMYWYRQDPGQGLRLIYYSQIVNDFQKGDIAEGYSVSREKKESFPLTVTSAQKNPTAFYLCASSQGWDEKLFFGSGTQLSVL.